A selection of T cell receptor beta chains follows, all from one sample in a study of T cell responses to AZD1222 COVID-19 vaccine. Profiling relied on immunoSEQ multiplex PCR, and the TCRdb table lists in-frame clones only, not all of them. Of approximately 150,000 clones in the sample, more than 80% are singletons; the top ten hold approximately 2.5%. Sequenced here: peripheral blood, sampled on day 0 of AZD1222 vaccination. Receptors were obtained from an adult in good health. Each CDR3 is given with its conserved first and last residue. The D gene is left open where the match is weak. The size entry is marked missing in some rows and otherwise reads once, few, many or a size class.

. TRBJ1-5 . TRBV9 TGTGCCAGCAGCGTAGGGGGAAACAATCAGCCCCAGCATTTT CASSVGGNNQPQHF
. TRBJ2-2 once TRBV11-2 TGTGCCAGCAGCTTAGAAAATATTGTGGAGCTGTTTTTT CASSLENIVELFF
TRBD1 TRBJ1-1 . TRBV3-1/TRBV3-2 TGTGCCAGCAGCCAGGAAGGGGGACAGGGCCGGACTGAAGCTTTCTTT CASSQEGGQGRTEAFF
. TRBJ2-7 . TRBV4-1 TGCGCCAGCAGCCAAGGATACGAAGGGCTCGAGCAGTACTTC CASSQGYEGLEQYF
. TRBJ2-2 . TRBV4-1 TGCGCCAGCAGCCAAGAGGGCGCGGTGACCGGGGAGCTGTTTTTT CASSQEGAVTGELFF
. TRBJ2-2 . TRBV13 TGTGCCAGCAGCATCATCGGGGGAGGCGGGGAGCTGTTTTTT CASSIIGGGGELFF
TRBD1 TRBJ2-1 . TRBV15 TGTGCCACCAGCAGAGTTCGGACAGGAATTTACAATGAGCAGTTCTTC CATSRVRTGIYNEQFF
. TRBJ1-1 . TRBV7-2 TGTGCCAGCAGCTTAGCGCGGCATGAAGCTTTCTTT CASSLARHEAFF
TRBD2 TRBJ2-7 . TRBV14 TGTGCCAGCAGCCAAGTCGCGGGGGACGAGCAGTACTTC CASSQVAGDEQYF
. TRBJ2-5 . TRBV7-9 TGTGCCAGCCGGGATCGAGAGACCCAGTACTTC CASRDRETQYF
. TRBJ1-6 . TRBV6-1 TGTGCCAGCAGTGAACAGGGTTCCTATAATTCACCCCTCCACTTT CASSEQGSYNSPLHF
. TRBJ2-3 . TRBV6-4 TGTGCCAGCAGTGACGGGGGCACAGATACGCAGTATTTT CASSDGGTDTQYF
. TRBJ1-2 . TRBV4-1 TGCGCCAGCAGCCAAGGGACGCTAGGTGTCGACTATGGCTACACCTTC CASSQGTLGVDYGYTF
. TRBJ1-1 . TRBV4-1 TGCGCCAGCAGCCCTAACGGACAGAGCGGCACTGAAGCTTTCTTT CASSPNGQSGTEAFF
. TRBJ2-1 . TRBV25-1 TGTGCCAGCAGGACGCCTCGCCTAGGGACCGGCTACAATGAGCAGTTCTTC CASRTPRLGTGYNEQFF
. TRBJ2-5 . TRBV9 TGTGCCAGCAGCGTAGGGGCGGGACTCGGGGAGACCCAGTACTTC CASSVGAGLGETQYF
TRBD2 TRBJ2-3 . TRBV7-9 TGTGCCAGCAGCTCAAGAGGTCTGGGACTAGCGGTCACAGATACGCAGTATTTT CASSSRGLGLAVTDTQYF
. TRBJ2-3 . TRBV30 TGTGCCTGGAGTGGGACTTACACAGATACGCAGTATTTT CAWSGTYTDTQYF
. TRBJ1-6 . TRBV18 TGTGCCAGCTCACCTTCGGCCCAGGGGCCCAATTCACCCCTCCACTTT CASSPSAQGPNSPLHF
TRBD1 TRBJ1-3 . TRBV5-1 TGCGCCAGCAGCGGGACAGGGATCTCTGGAAACACCATATATTTT CASSGTGISGNTIYF
. TRBJ2-2 . TRBV7-9 TGTGCCAGCAGCTTAAGACCCCCGCCGGGCGGGGAGCTGTTTTTT CASSLRPPPGGELFF
. TRBJ1-5 . TRBV12-3/TRBV12-4 TGTGCCAGCAGTTTATCCGATCAGCCCCAGCATTTT CASSLSDQPQHF
TRBD1 TRBJ2-5 . TRBV24-1 TGTGCCACCAGTGAGGCCGGGACAGGGGACCAAGAGACCCAGTACTTC CATSEAGTGDQETQYF
TRBD1 TRBJ1-2 . TRBV5-1 TGCGCCAGCAGCGTGACAGGGGACTATGGCTACACCTTC CASSVTGDYGYTF
. TRBJ2-1 . TRBV29-1 TGCAGCGTTGGGGGGCTGGAGGCGGACTCCTACAATGAGCAGTTCTTC CSVGGLEADSYNEQFF
. TRBJ2-6 . TRBV24-1 TGTGCCACCAGTGATTCGAAGTTAGGTGGGGCCAACGTCCTGACTTTC CATSDSKLGGANVLTF